The next 15 T cell receptor beta chains were all read from a single sample in a study of T cells in Graves' hyperthyroidism and ophthalmopathy. RNA transcripts served as the template for amplifying TCR beta CDR3 regions. An initial round of RT-PCR targeting the TCR CDR3 relied on the HTBI primer set. TCRdb reprocessed the multiplex PCR reads via MiXCR and lists one record per CDR3 protein. This table holds approximately 510,000 distinct CDR3 sequences, 20% to 25% found once. The specimen sequenced was blood. These receptors were obtained from a man younger than 35 with Graves' hyperthyroidism.

The table lists this clonotype with a few counts. The V call is TRBV6-5, the J call TRBJ1-2; D call uncertain. The CDR3 length is 13 residues. Germline loops: CDR1 MNHEY, CDR2 SVGAGI. V lost 4 bases and J 8 bases, leaving 14 bases between the germline ends. CDR3 DNA sequence: TGTGCCAGCAGTTCCGCGCTCGGAGGCGGCTACACCTTC. This encodes CASSSALGGGYTF.

This clonotype was counted a single time. The gene calls are TRBV20-1 and TRBJ1-3, with TRBD1 as a possible D gene (6 bases). Germline CDR1 and CDR2: DFQATT and SNEGSKA (reference sequence). The V gene lost 3 bases and the J gene lost 2 bases, with 8 bases spanning the gap. The CDR3 totals 13 residues. CDR3 sequence reads: CSARTGAGNTIYF. The CDR3 DNA reads TGCAGTGCTAGGACAGGAGCTGGAAACACCATATATTTT.

This clonotype occurred once. The final CDR3 position lacks the conserved phenylalanine or tryptophan, pointing to a likely read error. No DNA is shown, since the ends of the CDR3 on it are uncertain; the CDR3 is the one TCRdb lists. This chain links TRBV6-1 with TRBJ2-2; the table calls TRBD1, which could not be checked here. CDR1 is MNHNS, CDR2 SASEGT, per germline. The CDR3 totals 13 residues, both ends included. The CDR3 region is CASSARGTGEPFL.

This clonotype was counted many times. The V and J genes are TRBV20-1 and TRBJ1-1, with a tentative D call TRBD1 (6 bases). Germline V lookup: CDR1 DFQATT, CDR2 SNEGSKA (reference sequence). The CDR3 extends over 14 amino acids. The germline V and J ends were trimmed by 1 base and 3 bases, with 12 bases remaining between them. CDR3 bases: TGCAGTGCTAGAGGAGAAAGGGGGGACACTGAAGCTTTCTTT. It yields the protein CSARGERGDTEAFF.

V gene TRBV5-5 combines with J gene TRBJ1-3; D uncertain. Germline V gene data show CDR1 as SGHKS and CDR2 as YYEKEE (reference sequence). The CDR3 is 15 amino acids. The germline V and J ends were trimmed by 1 base and 4 bases, with 12 bases remaining between them. CDR3 sequence: CASSLTFRPGNTIYF. The CDR3 region has the DNA TGTGCCAGCAGCTTGACTTTCCGGCCAGGAAACACCATATATTTT.

This clonotype has more than one count but fewer than ten. The chain links TRBV20-1 to TRBJ1-1; D unresolved. CDR1 is DFQATT, CDR2 SNEGSKA, per germline (reference sequence). The length of the CDR3 is 12 residues. Trimming took off 3 bases at V and 7 bases at J, with 12 bases between the two ends. This chain's CDR3 is CSARMAHIEAFF. The CDR3, as DNA: TGCAGTGCTAGGATGGCTCACATTGAAGCTTTCTTT.

This clonotype showed up many times. V usage is TRBV12-3 or TRBV12-4 and J usage is TRBJ2-5; D remains ambiguous. The CDR3 is 16 residues long. The V gene lost 2 bases and the J gene lost 1 base, with 14 bases spanning the gap. This chain's CDR3 is CASSLMSPLFQETQYF. CDR3 DNA sequence: TGTGCCAGCAGTTTAATGTCCCCCCTATTCCAAGAGACCCAGTACTTC.

The chain carries TRBV4-1 and TRBJ1-1, with D unresolved. CDR3 size: 15 residues. Germline assignment: CDR1 MGHRA and CDR2 YSYEKL. Trimming took 0 bases from V and 6 from J, leaving 14 bases between them. CDR3 bases: TGCGCCAGCAGCCAAGAGAGGAACGCGGGCGCTGAAGCTTTCTTT. It codes for CASSQERNAGAEAFF.

This clonotype has at least ten counts. The chain joins TRBV28 to TRBJ1-1, with 8 bases that match TRBD1. Germline lookup yields CDR1 MDHEN and CDR2 SYDVKM. The V and J ends lost 3 bases and 5 bases, in that order; junction bases with no gene match: 5. CDR3 size: 14 residues. CDR3 amino acids: CASSFYRGRTEAFF. CDR3 coding DNA: TGTGCCAGCAGTTTCTACAGGGGGAGGACTGAAGCTTTCTTT.

CDR3 in amino acids: CSVDASGIQETQYF. The CDR3 DNA reads TGCAGCGTGGACGCGTCAGGGATCCAAGAGACCCAGTACTTC. The chain is built from TRBV29-1 and TRBJ2-5, with TRBD1 as a possible D gene (5 bases). Germline V gene lookup returns CDR1 SQVTM and CDR2 ANQGSEA. CDR3 length equals 14 residues. Trimming stripped 6 bases from V and 1 base from J, with 15 bases between.

This sequence joins TRBV6-5 and TRBJ1-2; D is unresolved. CDR1 is MNHEY and CDR2 is SVGAGI in the germline V gene. V gave up 0 bases and J gave up 0 bases, with 8 bases separating them. The CDR3 is made up of 15 amino acids. CDR3 in amino acids: CASSYSKPSNYGYTF. The CDR3 DNA reads as TGTGCCAGCAGTTACTCGAAACCATCTAACTATGGCTACACCTTC.

This clonotype was observed a few times. V gene TRBV7-2 combines with J gene TRBJ1-2; 7 bases align to TRBD1. The CDR3 length is 14 residues. The J segment lost 8 bases and the V segment lost 5 bases, leaving 11 bases of the junction unmatched. Germline V gene data show CDR1 as SGHTA and CDR2 as FQGNSA. CDR3 residues: CASSLGQASQGYTF. The DNA for the CDR3 is TGTGCCAGCAGCCTCGGACAGGCCAGTCAGGGCTACACCTTC.

This clonotype was observed at least ten times. The chain joins TRBV29-1 to TRBJ1-1, with D unresolved. CDR3 length equals 10 residues. V was pared by 7 bases and J by 6 bases, with 9 bases between. Germline V gene sequence: CDR1 SQVTM, CDR2 ANQGSEA. CDR3 DNA sequence: TGCAGCGCCTCTATGGCTGAAGCTTTCTTT. Translation: CSASMAEAFF.

The rearrangement joins TRBV6-5 to TRBJ2-2; 10 bases fit TRBD1. With 2 bases clipped from V and 6 bases from J, the junction kept 6 bases outside the gene matches. CDR3 length equals 16 residues. Germline V gene data show CDR1 as MNHEY and CDR2 as SVGAGI. DNA of the CDR3: TGTGCCAGCAGTTACGGGACAGGGGTTCTTGCCGGGGAGCTGTTTTTT. Translation gives CASSYGTGVLAGELFF.

This clonotype was seen many times. The J gene is TRBJ1-1, the V gene TRBV28; tentatively, D is TRBD1 (6 bases). The CDR3 spans 15 residues. The V end lost 6 bases, the J end lost 1 base, and 15 bases lay between the germline ends. In germline, CDR1 is MDHEN, CDR2 SYDVKM. CDR3 coding DNA: TGTGCCAGCAGCCGTATTCCGGGACAGAACACTGAAGCTTTCTTT. This translates into CASSRIPGQNTEAFF.